The 28 T cell receptor beta chains listed next were all sequenced from one sample in a study of cytomegalovirus exposure and HLA in healthy donors. The PCR contained 60 Vbeta and 13 Jbeta primers. TCRdb's copy holds only in-frame clones and misses some; the assay was immunoSEQ multiplex PCR. In the table there are about 130,000 clones, more than 60% of which are singletons. Sequencing input: PBMCs. These receptor sequences come from a woman between 35 and 50 years old in good health and CMV-seropositive.

The gene calls are TRBV5-1 and TRBJ2-3; 7 nucleotides agree with TRBD1. Germline values: CDR1 SGHRS, CDR2 YFSETQ. The length of the CDR3 is 14 residues. The trim removed 4 bases at V and 1 base at J, leaving 3 bases unmatched. The CDR3 coding sequence is TGCGCCAGCAGCCCGGGACAGCGCACAGATACGCAGTATTTT. Protein: CASSPGQRTDTQYF.

This chain links TRBV6-1 with TRBJ1-2; 8 nucleotides match TRBD1. Germline trimming cut 5 bases from V and 2 bases from J; bases unmatched to any gene: 4. The CDR3 extends over 14 amino acids. Per the germline V gene, CDR1 is MNHNS and CDR2 is SASEGT. The CDR3 DNA reads as TGTGCCAGCAGTACCGGGACAGGAAACTATGGCTACACCTTC. Translated: CASSTGTGNYGYTF.

The genes are TRBV9 and TRBJ1-2; 8 bases are shared with TRBD1. After removal of 1 base from V and 8 bases from J, the junction contained 4 bases not matched to a gene. The CDR3 loop spans 13 amino acids. Germline lookup yields CDR1 SGDLS and CDR2 YYNGEE. The CDR3 DNA reads TGTGCCAGCAGCGTACAGGGGGCAGGAGGCTACACCTTC. Its translation is CASSVQGAGGYTF.

The chain uses TRBV27 and TRBJ2-1; TRBD2 agrees at 15 bases. CDR1 MNHEY and CDR2 SMNVEV come from the germline V gene (reference sequence). V dropped 4 bases and J dropped 9; count of bases not matched to a gene: 7. The CDR3 sequence is 16 residues long. CDR3 DNA: TGTGCCAGCAGTTCACAGGGGACTAGCGGGGGGCGTGAGCAGTTCTTC. This codes for CASSSQGTSGGREQFF.

A single count supports this clone. CDR3 sequence: CASSWDSQNSPLHF. CDR3 DNA: TGTGCCAGCAGTTGGGACAGCCAAAATTCACCCCTCCACTTT. V is TRBV6-5 and J is TRBJ1-6, with 7 bases lining up with TRBD1. Losses at the gene ends were 4 bases for V and 7 bases for J; bases not matched to a gene: 4. CDR3 length: 14 amino acids. The germline V gene has CDR1 MNHEY and CDR2 SVGAGI.

The chain links TRBV20-1 to TRBJ2-7; D is unclear. CDR3 length: 11 amino acids. Germline V lookup: CDR1 DFQATT, CDR2 SNEGSKA (reference sequence). The germline V and J ends were trimmed by 0 bases and 3 bases, with 3 bases remaining between them. The chain's CDR3 is CSARDSYEQYF. Written as DNA, the CDR3 is TGCAGTGCTAGAGACAGCTACGAGCAGTACTTC.

The CDR3 protein is CASGGTSGGTQYF. Here the CDR3 DNA reads TGTGCCAGCGGAGGGACTAGCGGGGGGACCCAGTACTTC. The J gene is TRBJ2-5, the V gene TRBV25-1; 14 nucleotides agree with TRBD2. V trimming: 8 bases; J trimming: 7 bases; junction bases outside the gene matches: 3. Germline loops: CDR1 MGHDK, CDR2 SYGVNS. The CDR3 consists of 13 residues.

J is TRBJ2-7 and V is TRBV7-2; D possibly corresponds to TRBD2 (5 bases). The CDR3 runs to 14 residues. Trimming removed 2 bases from V and 6 bases from J, with 14 bases in between. Germline-derived CDR1 and CDR2 are SGHTA and FQGNSA. DNA for the CDR3: TGTGCCAGCAGCTTATATGTCGGAGGTCGCGAGCAGTACTTC. It yields the protein CASSLYVGGREQYF.

This rearrangement joins TRBV9 to TRBJ1-2, with D possibly being TRBD1 (6 bases). V was pared by 4 bases and J by 3 bases, with 19 bases between. Germline CDR1 and CDR2: SGDLS and YYNGEE. This CDR3 is built from 16 residues. CDR3 amino acids: CASSKRGGTRDYGYTF. The CDR3 coding sequence is TGTGCCAGCAGCAAAAGGGGGGGGACCCGTGACTATGGCTACACCTTC.

The chain carries TRBV7-6 and TRBJ1-5; no reliable D call. V shed 2 bases and J shed 0 bases, with 11 bases lying between them. Germline lookup yields CDR1 SGHVS and CDR2 FNYEAQ. This CDR3 is 16 amino acids long. The CDR3 nucleotides read TGTGCCAGCAGCTTATGGGCAGGCAATAGCAATCAGCCCCAGCATTTT. This encodes CASSLWAGNSNQPQHF.

The V gene is TRBV4-2, the J gene TRBJ1-2; no reliable D call. The germline CDR1 and CDR2 sequences are LGHNA and YNFKEQ. The CDR3 is 14 residues long. The V gene lost 3 bases and the J gene lost 1 base, with 9 bases spanning the gap. As DNA, the CDR3 is TGTGCCAGCAGCCAGGAGCAATTTAACTATGGCTACACCTTC. Amino acids: CASSQEQFNYGYTF.

The genes are TRBV5-1 and TRBJ1-2; 9 nucleotides match TRBD1. CDR1 SGHRS and CDR2 YFSETQ come from the germline V gene. Trimming cost V 2 bases and J 7 bases; bases outside gene matches: 9. This CDR3 is 15 amino acids long. The DNA for the CDR3 is TGCGCCAGCAGCTTAGAAGGACAGGGGTCCTGTGGCTACACCTTC. Protein: CASSLEGQGSCGYTF.

The chain joins TRBV7-6 to TRBJ2-2; TRBD1 aligns across 8 bases. This CDR3 is 15 amino acids long. Germline CDR1 is SGHVS and CDR2 is FNYEAQ. V shed 10 bases and J 1 base; nucleotides not matched to a gene: 8. CDR3 nucleotide sequence: TGTGCCACGAGTCCGGGGACAGGGAACACCGGGGAGCTGTTTTTT. Its protein is CATSPGTGNTGELFF.

This rearrangement joins TRBV7-8 to TRBJ1-2; 12 nucleotides align to TRBD1. Germline loops: CDR1 SGHVS, CDR2 FQNEAQ. CDR3 length equals 16 residues. V was clipped by 8 bases and J by 3 bases; unmatched bases: 10. The CDR3 here is CASGPGQGALYYGYTF. As DNA, the CDR3 is TGTGCCAGCGGACCGGGACAGGGGGCTCTATACTATGGCTACACCTTC.

In its sample, this clone was seen once. The chain uses TRBV9 and TRBJ2-7; TRBD2 is a possible D gene (6 bases). This CDR3 region has 15 residues. Germline V lookup: CDR1 SGDLS, CDR2 YYNGEE. Trimming cost V 2 bases and J 5 bases, with 17 bases left between them. The CDR3 DNA follows: TGTGCCAGCAGCGTGGGCTTGGTGGGAGGAAACGAGCAGTACTTC. Its translation: CASSVGLVGGNEQYF.

The genes are TRBV9 and TRBJ2-7, with 11 positions matching TRBD2. This CDR3 is 15 amino acids long. Losses at the gene ends were 1 base for V and 5 bases for J; bases not matched to a gene: 5. Germline V gives CDR1 SGDLS, CDR2 YYNGEE. The CDR3 spells CASSVSLAGADEQYF. In DNA form, the CDR3 reads TGTGCCAGCAGCGTATCACTAGCGGGAGCTGACGAGCAGTACTTC.

This rearrangement joins TRBV2 to TRBJ2-2; maybe TRBD1 (6 bases). The germline V and J ends were trimmed by 8 bases and 0 bases, with 10 bases remaining between them. Germline CDR1 SNHLY, CDR2 FYNNEI. This CDR3 contains 14 residues. In DNA form, the CDR3 reads TGTGCCAGCCAGGGGTTGACGAACACCGGGGAGCTGTTTTTT. It yields the protein CASQGLTNTGELFF.

This chain connects TRBV5-4 to TRBJ1-6; possibly TRBD1 for D (5 bases). The germline V gene has CDR1 SGHNT and CDR2 YYREEE (reference sequence). V was cut by 2 bases and J by 9 bases, with 12 bases left in between. The CDR3 extends over 14 amino acids. This CDR3 reads CASSFQGLASPLHF. CDR3 in DNA: TGTGCCAGCAGCTTCCAGGGACTGGCTTCACCCCTCCACTTT.

This chain uses TRBV2 with TRBJ1-4; D is possibly TRBD1 (6 bases). This CDR3 comprises 11 residues. Germline V gene lookup returns CDR1 SNHLY and CDR2 FYNNEI. The CDR3 DNA follows: TGTGCGGGAGGGGGGGGCGAAAAACTGTTTTTT. It is translated as CAGGGGEKLFF.

The CDR3 reads CASSLVRLAGHQETQYF. CDR3 bases: TGTGCCAGCAGCTTGGTCCGGCTAGCGGGGCACCAAGAGACCCAGTACTTC. This chain connects TRBV5-7 to TRBJ2-5, with 9 nucleotides matching TRBD2. TRBV5-7 has ORF status, its function being uncertain. J gave up 0 bases and V 0 bases, and 6 bases lay outside the gene matches. This CDR3 region has 17 residues.

V and J are TRBV28 and TRBJ1-1; tentative D call: TRBD1 (5 bases). The CDR3 is 15 residues long. Trimming took 5 bases from V and 7 from J, leaving 20 bases between them. Germline V lookup: CDR1 MDHEN, CDR2 SYDVKM. In nucleotides, the CDR3 is TGTGCCAGCAGTCAAATTGGGGGGGGTTCCGATGAAGCTTTCTTT. Encoded protein: CASSQIGGGSDEAFF.

The genes are TRBV7-9 and TRBJ2-1; 8 nucleotides agree with TRBD2. The V gene end was trimmed by 4 bases and the J gene end by 5 bases; junction bases not matched to a gene: 10. This CDR3 has 16 amino acids. The germline V gene encodes CDR1 SEHNR and CDR2 FQNEAQ (reference sequence). CDR3 in DNA: TGTGCCAGCAGCTCTCGAGCGGGAGTTGGAGACAATGAGCAGTTCTTC. It translates to CASSSRAGVGDNEQFF.

V gene TRBV19 combines with J gene TRBJ2-7; D may be TRBD2 (6 bases). Germline V lookup: CDR1 LNHDA, CDR2 SQIVND (reference sequence). The CDR3 length is 15 residues. Trimming shortened V by 5 bases and J by 4 bases, and 18 bases separated the two germline ends. The CDR3 DNA reads TGTGCCAGTAGTGGCGCGCGGGGCTCTGGGTACGAGCAGTACTTC. It specifies CASSGARGSGYEQYF.

J is TRBJ1-1 and V is TRBV5-1; the D gene is possibly TRBD1 (6 bases). Deletions cut 4 bases from V and 2 bases from J, with 9 bases between. CDR1 is SGHRS and CDR2 is YFSETQ in the germline V gene. This CDR3 spans 13 amino acids. The DNA for the CDR3 is TGCGCCAGCAGCCAGGGGTCCAACACTGAAGCTTTCTTT. This gives the protein CASSQGSNTEAFF.

This clone has just a few counts. This rearrangement joins TRBV9 to TRBJ1-3; TRBD1 agrees at 7 bases. CDR1 and CDR2 from the germline V gene are SGDLS and YYNGEE. This CDR3 is 15 amino acids long. After removal of 3 bases from V and 2 bases from J, the junction contained 5 bases not matched to a gene. The DNA for the CDR3 is TGTGCCAGCAGCGACAGGGGCTCTGCTGGAAACACCATATATTTT. Translating gives CASSDRGSAGNTIYF.

This sequence joins TRBV2 and TRBJ2-7; tentative D call: TRBD1 (5 bases). This CDR3 contains 14 residues. The V gene's germline CDR1 is SNHLY and CDR2 FYNNEI. Trimming removed 5 bases from V and 2 bases from J, with 13 bases in between. The CDR3: CASSWGRETYEQYF. DNA for the CDR3: TGTGCCAGCAGTTGGGGCAGGGAAACCTACGAGCAGTACTTC.

V and J are TRBV2 and TRBJ2-2; D not certain. CDR1 and CDR2 (germline): SNHLY, FYNNEI. Between the trimmed V and J ends, which lost 4 bases and 4 bases, there was a span of 10 bases. CDR3 length equals 14 residues. Here the CDR3 DNA reads TGTGCCAGCAGTGCTTTTTCGGGCACCGGGGAGCTGTTTTTT. This gives the protein CASSAFSGTGELFF.

The chain couples TRBV7-3 to TRBJ1-2, with D maybe TRBD1 (5 bases). The V gene lost 5 bases and the J gene lost 7 bases, with 14 bases spanning the gap. Germline loops: CDR1 SGHTA, CDR2 FQGTGA. The CDR3 is made up of 13 amino acids. The CDR3 region is CASSPQIRGGYTF. As DNA, the CDR3 is TGTGCCAGCAGCCCCCAAATTAGGGGTGGCTACACCTTC.